This T cell receptor (beta chain) was sequenced in a study of response to subunit inactivated influenza vaccine. Study-wide results and limits: Few new T cells, the authors suggested, are recruited by each seasonal influenza vaccination.

On this clonotype: Its antigen remains unidentified.

The CDR3 has 15 residues. With 1 base removed from V and 0 bases from J, the gap between germline ends came to 10 bases. In germline, CDR1 is SGHTS, CDR2 YDEGEE. TCRdb redid the calling of the RT-PCR reads with MiXCR, one entry per CDR3 protein. Here the sample spans 150,000 or so distinct CDR3 sequences, approximately 11% being singletons. This clonotype was sampled from a man aged 50-60 years who received an inactivated influenza vaccine. This sample comprised non-naive T cells sorted from PBMCs, obtained roughly 6 weeks after vaccination. V gene TRBV5-8 combines with J gene TRBJ1-1; the D is unclear. DNA of the CDR3: TGTGCCAGCAGCTTGACAGAACTTATGAACACTGAAGCTTTCTTT. Translation: CASSLTELMNTEAFF.